This TCR beta chain was observed in a study of blood T cell repertoires in COVID-19. Method: immunoSEQ multiplex PCR; TCRdb's copy keeps in-frame clones and lacks some. The sample records some 220,000 clones, 65% to 90% being singletons. Sequenced sample: peripheral blood. The receptor's source is a man aged 45 to 65 with COVID-19, enrolled during active disease.

In nucleotides, the CDR3 is TGTGCCTCGGAGCGGGTGGGCTACGAGCAGTACTTC. Encoded protein: CASERVGYEQYF. The chain recombines TRBV28 with TRBJ2-7; a weak D match, TRBD2 (6 bases). V was clipped by 11 bases and J by 3 bases, with 14 bases between them. Germline values: CDR1 MDHEN, CDR2 SYDVKM. The CDR3 runs to 12 residues.